What follows are 12 T cell receptor beta chains derived from one specimen sequenced in a study of T-cell reconstitution after alpha-beta-depleted transplantation in children. TCRbeta library construction was performed incorporating unique molecular identifiers. MiXCR, run by TCRdb on the PCR reads, gives a single entry per CDR3 protein. The sample holds 450,000 to 600,000 distinct CDR3 sequences, about a sixth seen once. The specimen comprised PBMCs from the stem cell graft donor, sampled from the stem cell graft. These receptors were collected from a human donor who donated a stem cell graft to a child with acute lymphoblastic leukemia.

The V gene is TRBV5-1, the J gene TRBJ2-1, with 8 bases fitting TRBD2. Germline CDR1 and CDR2: SGHRS and YFSETQ. The CDR3 runs to 17 residues. Germline trimming cut 0 bases from V and 8 bases from J; bases unmatched to any gene: 13. The CDR3 protein is CASSLDIGGRKFYEQFF. In DNA, the CDR3 is TGCGCCAGCAGCTTGGATATCGGCGGGAGGAAGTTTTATGAGCAGTTCTTC.

This chain links TRBV12-3 or TRBV12-4 with TRBJ2-2; D remains ambiguous. This CDR3 is built from 13 residues. Trimming shortened V by 0 bases and J by 9 bases, and 8 bases separated the two germline ends. As DNA, the CDR3 is TGTGCCAGCAGTTTAGCAGGGATCCGGGAGCTGTTTTTT. Translation: CASSLAGIRELFF.

This clonotype was seen a few times. The chain is built from TRBV9 and TRBJ2-3; TRBD1 or TRBD2 may be the D gene (5 bases each). This CDR3 contains 14 residues. CDR1 SGDLS and CDR2 YYNGEE come from the germline V gene. V dropped 0 bases and J dropped 3 bases, with 8 bases sitting between them. The CDR3 DNA is TGTGCCAGCAGCGTAGGGGGGAATACAGATACGCAGTATTTT. It encodes CASSVGGNTDTQYF. Supplemented by reference TRBV9 and TRBJ2-3, the full variable domain reads DSGVTQTPKHLITATGQRVTLRCSPRSGDLSVYWYQQSLDQGLQFLIQYYNGEERAKGNILERFSAQQFPDLHSELNLSSLELGDSALYFCASSVGGNTDTQYFGPGTRLTVL.

Worth noting for this clonotype: At one end, the junction sequence differs from germline, possibly due to a read error. The V gene is TRBV7-3, the J gene TRBJ1-2, with D possibly TRBD1 on 5 matching bases. Germline V gives CDR1 SGHTA, CDR2 FQGTGA. This CDR3 spans 17 amino acids. This chain's CDR3 is CASSLTGSTGRDYGDTF. The CDR3 nucleotides are TGTGCCAGCAGCTTAACTGGGTCTACGGGAAGGGACTATGGCGACACCTTC.

V and J are TRBV6-5 and TRBJ2-1; 7 bases agree with TRBD1. CDR3 length equals 17 residues. The germline gives CDR1 MNHEY, CDR2 SVGAGI. The trim removed 2 bases at V and 0 bases at J, leaving 7 bases unmatched. CDR3: CASSYLNPGGSYNEQFF. CDR3 in DNA: TGTGCCAGCAGTTACCTTAATCCAGGGGGCTCCTACAATGAGCAGTTCTTC.

This clonotype has a handful of counts. The CDR3 protein is CSAPSWLGGSYEQYF. CDR3 DNA sequence: TGCAGTGCCCCCTCGTGGTTAGGCGGGAGCTACGAGCAGTACTTC. The rearrangement links TRBV20-1 to TRBJ2-7, with 7 bases matching TRBD2. Germline V gene data show CDR1 as DFQATT and CDR2 as SNEGSKA (reference sequence). CDR3 size: 15 residues. Trimming cost V 6 bases and J 3 bases; bases outside gene matches: 14.

The chain has TRBV20-1 and TRBJ2-5, with TRBD2 matching over 8 bases. This CDR3 is 17 amino acids long. Trimming at V came to 0 bases and at J to 5 bases, leaving 14 bases not matched to a gene. Germline assignment: CDR1 DFQATT and CDR2 SNEGSKA (reference sequence). The CDR3 protein is CSARESAGGFYPETQYF. The CDR3 nucleotides are TGCAGTGCTAGAGAGTCCGCGGGGGGCTTTTACCCGGAGACCCAGTACTTC.

The rearrangement joins TRBV6-1 to TRBJ2-2; D remains ambiguous. Germline loops: CDR1 MNHNS, CDR2 SASEGT. CDR3 length: 15 residues. The V gene lost 6 bases and the J gene lost 5 bases, with 16 bases spanning the gap. The CDR3 nucleotides are TGTGCCAGCAGCCGAAGTCGGCCCGGAACCGGGGAGCTGTTTTTT. This gives the protein CASSRSRPGTGELFF.

Worth noting for this clonotype: A junction boundary mismatches the germline segment, possibly from a read error. The rearrangement joins TRBV12-3 or TRBV12-4 to TRBJ2-7; either TRBD1 or TRBD2 may supply D (5 bases each). This CDR3 region has 14 residues. The CDR3 spells CSSSFEGRFYEQYF. Here the CDR3 DNA reads TGTTCCAGCAGTTTTGAGGGACGCTTCTACGAGCAGTACTTC.

V and J are TRBV20-1 and TRBJ1-1; D is ambiguous. Trimming shortened V by 0 bases and J by 4 bases, and 12 bases separated the two germline ends. This CDR3 has 14 amino acids. The germline gives CDR1 DFQATT, CDR2 SNEGSKA (reference sequence). CDR3 loop: CSARDGGESTEAFF. The CDR3 nucleotides are TGCAGTGCTAGAGATGGCGGGGAGAGCACTGAAGCTTTCTTT.

This clonotype turned up a few times. The rearrangement links TRBV5-1 to TRBJ2-6; perhaps TRBD1 as D (6 bases). Trimming pared 4 bases from V and 5 bases from J, leaving 22 bases between. The CDR3 has 18 residues. Germline loops: CDR1 SGHRS, CDR2 YFSETQ. The CDR3 sequence: CASSSAGTRLMRANVLTF. CDR3 DNA: TGCGCCAGCAGCAGCGCCGGGACACGGCTTATGAGGGCCAACGTCCTGACTTTC.

This clonotype occurred a few times. The chain has TRBV7-9 and TRBJ1-4, with D tentatively TRBD1 (5 bases). Germline lookup yields CDR1 SEHNR and CDR2 FQNEAQ (reference sequence). The ends were cut back, 5 bases at V and 3 bases at J, with 19 bases in the middle. This CDR3 is built from 17 residues. The CDR3 sequence: CASSPAGGVEPNEKLFF. The CDR3 DNA sequence: TGTGCCAGCAGCCCGGCGGGGGGAGTGGAGCCTAATGAAAAACTGTTTTTT.